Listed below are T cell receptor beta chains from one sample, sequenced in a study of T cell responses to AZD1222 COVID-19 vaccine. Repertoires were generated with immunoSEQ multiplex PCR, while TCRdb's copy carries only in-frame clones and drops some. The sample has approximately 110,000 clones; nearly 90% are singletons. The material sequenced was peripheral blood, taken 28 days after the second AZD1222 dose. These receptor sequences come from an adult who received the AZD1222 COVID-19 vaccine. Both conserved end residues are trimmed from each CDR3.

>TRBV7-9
ASSPLGGAGNTIY
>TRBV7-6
ASSFRDGQETQY
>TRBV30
AWSVAGTTNEKLF
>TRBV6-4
ASSARGPGTGELF
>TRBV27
ASSAWTGSYEQY
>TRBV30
AWSQWGDQPQH
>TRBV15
ATSRAQQGTGNTIY
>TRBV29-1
VCGTNYGYT
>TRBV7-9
ASSSASGRVSYNEQF
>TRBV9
ASSILQGFGANVLT
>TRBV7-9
ASSPMGQGAYNEQF
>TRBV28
ASRGTGVSLLPEQY
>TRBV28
ASSSLTGAAEAF
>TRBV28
ASSTTGTGGSYT
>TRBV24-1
ATSSLGSTDTQY
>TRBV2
ASNYVAYEQY
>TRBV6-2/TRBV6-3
ASSYSVWLAYEQY
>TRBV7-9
ASSLPGQGHNEQF
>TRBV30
AWGLNREGEKLF
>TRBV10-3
AISVVWNTEAF
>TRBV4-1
ASSRGTGGYEQY
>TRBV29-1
SVSGQSSNQPQH
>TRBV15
ATSRVGWETQY
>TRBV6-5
ASSLSNSGNTIY
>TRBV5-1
ASSLTRGGEQY
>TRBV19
ASSLITGGRNGYT
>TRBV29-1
SVGGGNQPQH
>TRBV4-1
ASSQGPRGGRNYEQY
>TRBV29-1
SVQNRGRNTEAF
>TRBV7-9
ASSPGGQLSSQPQH
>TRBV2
ASSKGSVSNQPQH
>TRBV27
ASSLGPSLYNEQF
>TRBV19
ASSISVARLTEAF
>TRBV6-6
ASSYTQGASQETQY
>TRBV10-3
AISGTGQGQDSPLH
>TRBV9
ASSAGPNRVGGYT
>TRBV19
ASTETGSSGANVLT